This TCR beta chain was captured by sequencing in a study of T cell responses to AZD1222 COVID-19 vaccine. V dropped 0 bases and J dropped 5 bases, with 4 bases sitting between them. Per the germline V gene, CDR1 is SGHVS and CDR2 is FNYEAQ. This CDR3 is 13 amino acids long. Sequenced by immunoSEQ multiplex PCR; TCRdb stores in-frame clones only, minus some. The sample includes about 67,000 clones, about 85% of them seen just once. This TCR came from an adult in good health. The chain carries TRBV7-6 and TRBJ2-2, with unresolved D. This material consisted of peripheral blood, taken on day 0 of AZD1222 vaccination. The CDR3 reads CASSLAPTGELFF. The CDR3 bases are TGTGCCAGCAGCTTAGCACCGACCGGGGAGCTGTTTTTT. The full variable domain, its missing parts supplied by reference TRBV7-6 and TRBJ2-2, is GAGVSQSPRYKVTKRGQDVALRCDPISGHVSLYWYRQALGQGPEFLTYFNYEAQQDKSGLPNDRFSAERPEGSISTLTIQRTEQRDSAMYRCASSLAPTGELFFGEGSRLTVL.